This record covers a single TCR beta chain. These data originate in a study of blood T cell repertoires in COVID-19. About the study: PBMCs, B-cell-depleted T cells, or T cells were the source of the cDNA or gDNA that made up the material.

Sequencing used immunoSEQ multiplex PCR; TCRdb keeps in-frame clones, though not all of them. This table has some 210,000 clones, roughly 92% appearing once. This CDR3 comprises 16 residues. From germline, CDR1 is MNHEY and CDR2 SVGEGT. Germline trimming cut 5 bases from V and 4 bases from J; bases unmatched to any gene: 10. What was sequenced was peripheral blood. The rearrangement joins TRBV6-2 or TRBV6-3 to TRBJ1-4; 7 bases are a match to TRBD1. The clonotype comes from a man in his sixties with COVID-19, enrolled during active disease. CDR3 sequence reads: CASSPRRTGINEKLFF. The CDR3 region has the DNA TGTGCCAGCAGTCCCCGACGGACAGGCATTAATGAAAAACTGTTTTTT.